Detailed here is one T cell receptor beta chain. Its specificity is not known. This table comes from immunoSEQ multiplex PCR, and its TCRdb copy is limited to in-frame clones, with some not included. The sample shows about 17,000 clones, approximately 74% of them seen only once. The CDR3 has 15 amino acids. The trim removed 3 bases at V and 4 bases at J, leaving 8 bases unmatched. Germline CDR1 reads LNHDA; CDR2 reads SQIVND (reference sequence). The data stem from a study of somatic mutations in cytotoxic T cells in rheumatoid arthritis. Regarding the study as a whole: Measurement of CD8+ T-cell clonality revealed no significant difference between rheumatoid arthritis patients and age-matched healthy controls.

Sequenced material: CD8+ T cells sorted from blood. The gene calls are TRBV19 and TRBJ1-2; the match to TRBD1 covers 7 bases. This TCR was recovered from a man aged 55 to 70 in good health. CDR3 sequence reads: CASSMFRDSLYGYTF. Here the CDR3 DNA reads TGTGCCAGTAGTATGTTTCGGGACAGTCTCTATGGCTACACCTTC. The whole variable domain, remainder taken from reference TRBV19 and TRBJ1-2, is DGGITQSPKYLFRKEGQNVTLSCEQNLNHDAMYWYRQDPGQGLRLIYYSQIVNDFQKGDIAEGYSVSREKKESFPLTVTSAQKNPTAFYLCASSMFRDSLYGYTFGSGTRLTVV.